This T cell receptor beta chain was found in a study of cytomegalovirus exposure and HLA in healthy donors. CDR1 SGHNT and CDR2 YYREEE come from the germline V gene (reference sequence). Trimming took off 1 base at V and 1 base at J, with 7 bases between the two ends. CDR3 length equals 14 residues. The PCR employed 60 Vbeta primers together with 13 Jbeta primers. Libraries were prepared by immunoSEQ multiplex PCR; TCRdb keeps only in-frame clonotypes and omits some of them. The data show about 190,000 clones, more than 75% seen once. As to this clone: Its antigen is undetermined.

Whole-study findings and limits: Among CMV-associated TCR beta chains, most appeared HLA-restricted in a later analysis.

The chain links TRBV5-4 to TRBJ2-3, with unresolved D. The source is a woman aged 45-60 years in good health and CMV-seronegative. The sequenced material came from PBMCs. For the CDR3, the DNA is TGTGCCAGCAGCTTGCGTCAGGGCACAGATACGCAGTATTTT. It is translated as CASSLRQGTDTQYF. Variable domain in full (rest from reference TRBV5-4 and TRBJ2-3): ETGVTQSPTHLIKTRGQQVTLRCSSQSGHNTVSWYQQALGQGPQFIFQYYREEENGRGNFPPRFSGLQFPNYSSELNVNALELDDSALYLCASSLRQGTDTQYFGPGTRLTVL.